This T cell receptor beta chain was recovered during a study of cytomegalovirus exposure and HLA in healthy donors. Likely unrecorded immune exposures existed in these nominally healthy donors. Remarks on this clone: The antigen remains undetermined.

Trimming took 0 bases from V and 2 from J, leaving 10 bases between them. Looked up from germline, CDR1 is SGHTA and CDR2 is FQGNSA. The CDR3 has 15 amino acids. Notes on the study in general: Another analysis was done later, and it associated roughly 15,000 TCR beta sequences with HLA alleles at 0.05 false discovery rate. Later analysis identified a missense DCLRE1C variant that was linked to TCR beta V- and J-gene trimming.

PCR employed 60 Vbeta and 13 Jbeta primers. Only in-frame clones appear in the TCRdb table, and some are missing; sequencing was by immunoSEQ multiplex PCR. The profile covers 100,000 to 150,000 clones, with 78% appearing a single time and about 11% taken by the ten largest. The rearrangement links TRBV7-2 to TRBJ2-5; D call uncertain. Sequencing used PBMCs. This clonotype was obtained from a man aged 25-40 years in good health and CMV-seropositive. DNA for the CDR3: TGTGCCAGCAGCTTAGCAAAGCTACCGCAAGAGACCCAGTACTTC. The encoded protein is CASSLAKLPQETQYF.